This passage covers 25 T cell receptor beta chains from one sample sequenced in a study of cytomegalovirus exposure and HLA in healthy donors. The PCR had 60 Vbeta and 13 Jbeta primers. TCRdb's copy holds only in-frame clones and misses some; the assay was immunoSEQ multiplex PCR. The repertoire holds about 80,000 clones, with roughly 80% as singletons. Sequencing input: PBMCs. All receptors come from a woman in her thirties or forties in good health and CMV-seropositive.

DNA of the CDR3: TGTGCCAGCTCACCAAGGGATACAGGGCCCTATGGCTACACCTTC. Translated: CASSPRDTGPYGYTF. The chain is built from TRBV18 and TRBJ1-2; D may be TRBD1 (6 bases). Trimming cost V 2 bases and J 4 bases, with 14 bases left between them. The V gene's germline CDR1 is KGHSH and CDR2 LQKENI. CDR3 length equals 15 residues.

This clone was recorded only once. The DNA of the CDR3 is TGTGCCTGGACGCGAGGGGGTGAAGCTTTCTTT. It encodes CAWTRGGEAFF. This chain joins TRBV30 and TRBJ1-1; D may be TRBD1 (6 bases). With 4 bases removed from V and 7 bases from J, the gap between germline ends came to 10 bases. The CDR3 covers 11 residues. The germline CDR1 and CDR2 sequences are GTSNPN and SVGIG (reference sequence).

The chain combines TRBV7-2 with TRBJ1-2; D is unclear. The CDR3 covers 12 residues. With 4 bases removed from V and 3 bases from J, the gap between germline ends came to 6 bases. From germline, CDR1 is SGHTA and CDR2 FQGNSA. CDR3 amino acids: CASSSPYYGYTF. In DNA form, the CDR3 reads TGTGCCAGCAGCTCCCCGTACTATGGCTACACCTTC.

The rearrangement joins TRBV2 to TRBJ2-7; no reliable D call. The CDR3 runs to 13 residues. V was clipped by 7 bases and J by 4 bases, with 14 bases between them. The germline V gene has CDR1 SNHLY and CDR2 FYNNEI. The chain's CDR3 is CASKRSTMYEQYF. The CDR3, as DNA: TGTGCCAGCAAAAGGTCGACAATGTACGAGCAGTACTTC.

This clone was observed a handful of times. The chain uses TRBV2 and TRBJ2-2; 8 bases are a match to TRBD2. CDR1 and CDR2 from the germline V gene are SNHLY and FYNNEI. The CDR3 covers 16 residues. Trimming at V came to 2 bases and at J to 5 bases, leaving 7 bases not matched to a gene. The chain's CDR3 is CASSELRGGRTGELFF. CDR3 nucleotide sequence: TGTGCCAGCAGTGAACTCCGGGGGGGCCGAACCGGGGAGCTGTTTTTT.

The rearrangement links TRBV28 to TRBJ2-5, with a weak D call TRBD2 (5 bases). V gave up 4 bases and J gave up 1 base, with 13 bases separating them. The CDR3 covers 15 residues. Germline CDR1 and CDR2: MDHEN and SYDVKM. CDR3 loop: CASSSPAVTQETQYF. CDR3 DNA: TGTGCCAGCAGTTCCCCAGCGGTAACCCAAGAGACCCAGTACTTC.

The V gene is TRBV5-1, the J gene TRBJ2-5; 8 bases fit TRBD1. This CDR3 region has 16 residues. V lost 0 bases to trimming and J lost 4 bases; unmatched junction nucleotides: 8. Germline V gene lookup returns CDR1 SGHRS and CDR2 YFSETQ. In nucleotides, the CDR3 is TGCGCCAGCAGCTTGGCCCGACAGGGGTTCCGAGAGACCCAGTACTTC. Translation gives CASSLARQGFRETQYF.

This chain connects TRBV7-9 to TRBJ2-3; 7 nucleotides agree with TRBD2. The CDR3 has 16 residues. V lost 6 bases and J lost 5; bases outside the gene matches: 14. Germline V gene sequence: CDR1 SEHNR, CDR2 FQNEAQ (reference sequence). CDR3 nucleotides: TGTGCCAGCAGGTCTATTCCGGGACTATTCATAGATACGCAGTATTTT. Translating gives CASRSIPGLFIDTQYF. Complete variable domain (other parts from reference TRBV7-9 and TRBJ2-3): DTGVSQNPRHKITKRGQNVTFRCDPISEHNRLYWYRQTLGQGPEFLTYFQNEAQLEKSRLLSDRFSAERPKGSFSTLEIQRTEQGDSAMYLCASRSIPGLFIDTQYFGPGTRLTVL.

This chain joins TRBV5-4 and TRBJ2-1; 11 positions agree with TRBD2. V lost 4 bases and J lost 4; bases outside the gene matches: 7. This CDR3 has 16 residues. CDR1 SGHNT and CDR2 YYREEE come from the germline V gene (reference sequence). This CDR3 is CASSPLLAGAYNEQFF. In DNA, the CDR3 is TGTGCCAGCAGCCCATTACTAGCGGGGGCTTACAATGAGCAGTTCTTC.

The chain uses TRBV19 and TRBJ1-1; D not certain. The V gene lost 5 bases and the J gene lost 9 bases, with 16 bases spanning the gap. Germline V gene lookup returns CDR1 LNHDA and CDR2 SQIVND (reference sequence). The CDR3 covers 13 residues. The CDR3 nucleotides are TGTGCCAGTAGTTTCCGATCCAAGCCGAAAGCTTTCTTT. Protein product: CASSFRSKPKAFF.

The chain has TRBV28 and TRBJ1-2, with D possibly matching TRBD1 (5 bases). Trimming cost V 0 bases and J 5 bases, with 22 bases left between them. Germline assignment: CDR1 MDHEN and CDR2 SYDVKM. This CDR3 contains 18 residues. CDR3 DNA sequence: TGTGCCAGCAGTTTATGGGGGCAGGGCGACTTTTTAGGGTATGGCTACACCTTC. It specifies CASSLWGQGDFLGYGYTF.

The CDR3 loop is CASSPPLRTQETQYF. CDR3 in DNA: TGTGCCAGCTCACCACCCTTGCGTACTCAAGAGACCCAGTACTTC. J is TRBJ2-5 and V is TRBV18; D gene uncertain. Germline lookup yields CDR1 KGHSH and CDR2 LQKENI. The CDR3 contains 15 residues. Trimming pared 0 bases from V and 2 bases from J, leaving 10 bases between. The whole variable domain, remainder taken from reference TRBV18 and TRBJ2-5, is NAGVMQNPRHLVRRRGQEARLRCSPMKGHSHVYWYRQLPEEGLKFMVYLQKENIIDESGMPKERFSAEFPKEGPSILRIQQVVRGDSAAYFCASSPPLRTQETQYFGPGTRLLVL.

In DNA form, the CDR3 reads TGTGCCAGCAGTTACTCGACGGGTACCGGGGAGCTGTTTTTT. This translates into CASSYSTGTGELFF. The rearrangement links TRBV6-5 to TRBJ2-2; D gene unclear. The germline V gene has CDR1 MNHEY and CDR2 SVGAGI. There are 14 residues in the CDR3. V shed 0 bases and J shed 5 bases, with 7 bases lying between them.

The chain carries TRBV18 and TRBJ2-7; a weak D match, TRBD1 (6 bases). Trimming removed 4 bases from V and 5 bases from J, with 15 bases in between. Per germline, CDR1 KGHSH and CDR2 LQKENI. The CDR3 extends over 14 amino acids. The CDR3 DNA reads TGTGCCAGCTCACGGATACAGGGCGCCAACGAGCAGTACTTC. It yields the protein CASSRIQGANEQYF.

This clone was observed a handful of times. V usage is TRBV6-6 and J usage is TRBJ2-1, with 9 bases matching TRBD1. V lost 6 bases, J lost 7 bases, and 4 bases stayed unmatched. CDR3 length: 13 amino acids. CDR1 and CDR2 from the germline V gene are MNHNY and SVGAGI (reference sequence). The CDR3 spells CASRGQGSNEQFF. The CDR3, as DNA: TGTGCCAGCAGGGGACAGGGTAGTAATGAGCAGTTCTTC.

The chain combines TRBV28 with TRBJ2-7; maybe TRBD2 (5 bases). This CDR3 is built from 13 residues. Trimming cost V 7 bases and J 6 bases, with 16 bases left between them. From germline, CDR1 is MDHEN and CDR2 SYDVKM. CDR3 sequence (DNA): TGTGCCAGCAAGGCCCTCCGGACTGGCGAGCAGTACTTC. Its translation: CASKALRTGEQYF.

CDR3 nucleotides: TGTGCCAGCAGTGCTATTGTCCAGAACACTGAAGCTTTCTTT. It specifies CASSAIVQNTEAFF. The chain carries TRBV2 and TRBJ1-1; D unclear. This CDR3 comprises 14 residues. V lost 4 bases and J lost 1, with 10 bases in between. Germline V lookup: CDR1 SNHLY, CDR2 FYNNEI.

The chain has TRBV29-1 and TRBJ1-5; TRBD1 matches at 7 bases. The junction had 4 bases not matched to a gene; V was cut back by 7 bases and J by 4 bases. This CDR3 comprises 12 residues. Germline loops: CDR1 SQVTM, CDR2 ANQGSEA. The CDR3 DNA is TGCAGCGCTAGGACAGGTAATCAGCCCCAGCATTTT. Its translation is CSARTGNQPQHF. Variable domain in full (rest from reference TRBV29-1 and TRBJ1-5): SAVISQKPSRDICQRGTSLTIQCQVDSQVTMMFWYRQQPGQSLTLIATANQGSEATYESGFVIDKFPISRPNLTFSTLTVSNMSPEDSSIYLCSARTGNQPQHFGDGTRLSIL.

The chain links TRBV6-1 to TRBJ2-1; TRBD2 matches at 14 bases. The germline CDR1 and CDR2 sequences are MNHNS and SASEGT. The length of the CDR3 is 15 residues. The V segment lost 6 bases and the J segment 9 bases; nucleotides outside the gene matches: 7. The CDR3 is CASRETSGGAGEQFF. The CDR3 DNA follows: TGTGCCAGCAGGGAGACTAGCGGGGGGGCGGGTGAGCAGTTCTTC.

This chain uses TRBV28 with TRBJ2-7; 7 bases map to TRBD1. Unmatched junction bases numbered 25, after V lost 6 bases and J lost 2 bases. Germline loops: CDR1 MDHEN, CDR2 SYDVKM. The length of the CDR3 is 20 residues. This CDR3 reads CASSCQAPGTACLRAYEQYF. The CDR3, as DNA: TGTGCCAGCAGCTGTCAAGCCCCCGGGACAGCCTGCCTTAGGGCCTACGAGCAGTACTTC.

The chain couples TRBV28 to TRBJ2-7; 9 bases fit TRBD1. Unmatched junction bases numbered 9, after V lost 6 bases and J lost 3 bases. Germline assignment: CDR1 MDHEN and CDR2 SYDVKM. This CDR3 has 15 amino acids. The CDR3: CASRGGQGKDYEQYF. Here the CDR3 DNA reads TGTGCCAGCAGGGGGGGACAGGGCAAAGACTACGAGCAGTACTTC.

This clone was counted once. The V and J genes are TRBV10-3 and TRBJ2-1; TRBD2 aligns across 8 bases. V lost 6 bases and J lost 7; bases outside the gene matches: 8. Germline CDR1 ENHRY, CDR2 SYGVKD. The CDR3 runs to 14 residues. CDR3 amino acids: CAISSGGAKNEQFF. The CDR3 bases are TGTGCCATCAGCTCCGGGGGGGCTAAGAATGAGCAGTTCTTC.

V gene TRBV10-2 combines with J gene TRBJ2-1; 9 bases align to TRBD2. Germline CDR1 reads WSHSY; CDR2 reads SAAADI. This CDR3 contains 16 residues. The ends lost 0 bases at V and 5 bases at J; junction bases unmatched: 5. The chain's CDR3 is CASSESGIAGDNEQFF. Here the CDR3 DNA reads TGCGCCAGCAGTGAGTCGGGGATAGCGGGAGACAATGAGCAGTTCTTC.

The chain is built from TRBV10-2 and TRBJ1-6; D may be TRBD1 (6 bases). Looked up from germline, CDR1 is WSHSY and CDR2 is SAAADI. Trimming cost V 8 bases and J 6 bases, with 11 bases left between them. The CDR3 is made up of 13 amino acids. In DNA, the CDR3 is TGCGCCAGCGTACAGGGTTCTAATTCACCCCTCCACTTT. Protein: CASVQGSNSPLHF.

This rearrangement joins TRBV28 to TRBJ1-2; no firm D call. The CDR3 runs to 14 residues. The germline gives CDR1 MDHEN, CDR2 SYDVKM. V was pared by 5 bases and J by 0 bases, with 10 bases between. CDR3 bases: TGTGCCAGCAGTCCCGGCAGGACTAACTATGGCTACACCTTC. It yields the protein CASSPGRTNYGYTF.